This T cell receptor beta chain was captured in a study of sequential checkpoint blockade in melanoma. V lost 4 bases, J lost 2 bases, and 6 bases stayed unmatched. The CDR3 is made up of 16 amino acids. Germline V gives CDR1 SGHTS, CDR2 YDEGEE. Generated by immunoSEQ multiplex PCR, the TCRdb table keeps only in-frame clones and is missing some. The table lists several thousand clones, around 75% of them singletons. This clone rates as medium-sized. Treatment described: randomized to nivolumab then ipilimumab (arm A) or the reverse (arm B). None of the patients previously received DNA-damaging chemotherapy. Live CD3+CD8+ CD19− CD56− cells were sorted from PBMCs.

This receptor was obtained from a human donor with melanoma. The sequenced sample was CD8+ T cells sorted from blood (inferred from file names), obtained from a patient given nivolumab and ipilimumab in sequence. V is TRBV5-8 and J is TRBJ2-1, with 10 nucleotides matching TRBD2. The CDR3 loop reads CASSALAGGTYNEQFF. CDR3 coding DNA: TGTGCCAGCAGCGCGTTAGCGGGAGGAACCTACAATGAGCAGTTCTTC.